This T cell receptor (beta chain) was identified during a study of Siglec-9 on CD8 T cells in melanoma. About this clone: As yet, its antigen is unknown.

Germline CDR1 SGHNT, CDR2 YYREEE (reference sequence). This CDR3 spans 17 amino acids. V was trimmed by 4 bases and J by 0 bases, leaving 16 bases between them. Study observations and caveats: Siglec-9 reportedly marks and regulates an effector memory CD8+ T-cell subset apparently accumulating in melanoma tumors.

Measured with immunoSEQ multiplex PCR; TCRdb has only the in-frame clones, and not every one. The table has around 1,300 clones, roughly 64% seen once. The sequenced material came from Siglec-9+ CD8+ T cells sorted from blood. This clonotype was sampled from a human donor in good health. The V and J genes are TRBV5-4 and TRBJ2-2, with D maybe TRBD2 (6 bases). The CDR3 region is CASSRGDGSANTGELFF. In nucleotides, the CDR3 is TGTGCCAGCAGCCGCGGAGACGGGAGCGCGAACACCGGGGAGCTGTTTTTT.